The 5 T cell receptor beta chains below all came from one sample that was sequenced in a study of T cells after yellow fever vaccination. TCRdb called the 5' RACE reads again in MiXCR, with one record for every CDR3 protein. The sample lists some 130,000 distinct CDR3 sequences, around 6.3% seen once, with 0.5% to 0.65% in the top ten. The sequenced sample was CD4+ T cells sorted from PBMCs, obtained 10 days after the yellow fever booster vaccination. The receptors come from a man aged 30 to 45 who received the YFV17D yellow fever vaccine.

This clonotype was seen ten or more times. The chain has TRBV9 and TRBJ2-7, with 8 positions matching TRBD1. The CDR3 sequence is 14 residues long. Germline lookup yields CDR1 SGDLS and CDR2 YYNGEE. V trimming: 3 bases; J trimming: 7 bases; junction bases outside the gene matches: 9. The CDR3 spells CASSGSGQAREQYF. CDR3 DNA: TGTGCCAGCAGCGGATCGGGACAGGCAAGGGAGCAGTACTTC.

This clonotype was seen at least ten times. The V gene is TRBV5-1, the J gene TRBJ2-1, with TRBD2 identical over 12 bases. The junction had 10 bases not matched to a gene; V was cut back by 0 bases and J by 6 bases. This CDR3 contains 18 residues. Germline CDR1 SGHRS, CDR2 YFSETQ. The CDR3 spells CASSLGLAGVVIVNEQFF. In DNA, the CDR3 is TGCGCCAGCAGCTTGGGACTAGCGGGAGTTGTTATTGTCAATGAGCAGTTCTTC.

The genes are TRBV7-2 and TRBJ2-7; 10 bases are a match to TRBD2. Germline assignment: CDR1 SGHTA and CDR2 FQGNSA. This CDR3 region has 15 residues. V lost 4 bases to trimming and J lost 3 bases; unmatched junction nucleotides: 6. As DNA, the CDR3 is TGTGCCAGCAGCTCCAGAGCGGGAGGGGGCTACGAGCAGTACTTC. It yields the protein CASSSRAGGGYEQYF.

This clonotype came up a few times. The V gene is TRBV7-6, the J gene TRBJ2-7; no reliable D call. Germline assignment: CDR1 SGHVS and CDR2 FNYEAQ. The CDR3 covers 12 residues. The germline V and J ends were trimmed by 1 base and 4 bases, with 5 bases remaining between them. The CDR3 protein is CASSLGWYEQYF. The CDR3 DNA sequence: TGTGCCAGCAGCTTAGGTTGGTACGAGCAGTACTTC.

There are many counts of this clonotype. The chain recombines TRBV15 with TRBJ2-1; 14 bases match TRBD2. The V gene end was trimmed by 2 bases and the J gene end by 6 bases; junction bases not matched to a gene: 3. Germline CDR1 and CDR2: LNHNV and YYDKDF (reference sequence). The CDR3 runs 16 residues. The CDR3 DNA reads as TGTGCCACCAGCAGAAAGACTAGCGGGAGGGTCAATGAGCAGTTCTTC. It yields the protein CATSRKTSGRVNEQFF.